The 21 T cell receptor beta chains listed next were all sequenced from one sample in a study of CD8+ T cells in alopecia areata. Sample treatment: oral pan-JAK inhibitor, 5-10 mg twice daily. It was cDNA, reverse transcribed from extracted RNA, that served as the sequencing template. Data came from immunoSEQ multiplex PCR; TCRdb stores just in-frame clones and leaves some out. The table has about 180,000 clones, about 54% seen once. The source was CD4+ T cells sorted from blood, collected at approximately week 60, from a patient treated with tofacitinib. These receptors all stem from a human donor with alopecia areata.

The rearrangement uses TRBV15 and TRBJ1-5; D is undetermined. Germline CDR1 LNHNV, CDR2 YYDKDF (reference sequence). The CDR3 is 12 amino acids. Trimming took 0 bases from V and 7 from J, leaving 4 bases between them. The CDR3 bases are TGTGCCACCAGCAGAGACGACCAGCCCCAGCATTTT. This translates into CATSRDDQPQHF.

The V and J genes are TRBV5-1 and TRBJ2-3; 7 positions agree with TRBD2. In germline, CDR1 is SGHRS, CDR2 YFSETQ. This CDR3 has 14 residues. V lost 4 bases and J lost 5; bases outside the gene matches: 7. This CDR3 reads CASSNAPSGDTQYF. Here the CDR3 DNA reads TGCGCCAGCAGCAACGCTCCTAGCGGAGATACGCAGTATTTT.

There are a few counts of this clone. The CDR3 sequence is CASSHDRPNQPQHF. The CDR3 coding sequence is TGTGCCAGCAGTCACGACAGACCCAATCAGCCCCAGCATTTT. The chain combines TRBV6-6 with TRBJ1-5, with D tentatively TRBD1 (5 bases). This CDR3 comprises 14 residues. V lost 5 bases to trimming and J lost 3 bases, with 11 bases between them. Germline CDR1 is MNHNY and CDR2 is SVGAGI (reference sequence).

Written as DNA, the CDR3 is TGTGCCAGCAGTGTGAGCACAGATACGCAGTATTTT. This encodes CASSVSTDTQYF. The rearrangement links TRBV2 to TRBJ2-3; no definite D call. The germline V gene has CDR1 SNHLY and CDR2 FYNNEI. The CDR3 is 12 residues long. The ends were cut back, 4 bases at V and 0 bases at J, with 2 bases in the middle.

This clone was seen only a few times. The CDR3 nucleotides are TGTGCCTGGACCGTGTCGGGGGCTGAAGCTTTCTTT. Translation gives CAWTVSGAEAFF. The chain recombines TRBV30 with TRBJ1-1; D perhaps matches TRBD1 (5 bases). The ends were cut back, 4 bases at V and 6 bases at J, with 12 bases in the middle. The CDR3 length is 12 residues. Germline V gene lookup returns CDR1 GTSNPN and CDR2 SVGIG (reference sequence).

The chain employs TRBV5-1 and TRBJ1-4, with a weak D call TRBD1 (5 bases). Germline lookup yields CDR1 SGHRS and CDR2 YFSETQ. The CDR3 is 14 amino acids. Trimming removed 4 bases at V and 5 bases at J, with 12 bases between. CDR3 DNA: TGCGCCAGCAGCGAGGGGACCGTGAATGAAAAACTGTTTTTT. It specifies CASSEGTVNEKLFF.

This sequence joins TRBV2 and TRBJ1-2, with TRBD1 as a possible D gene (6 bases). Trimming took 3 bases from V and 2 from J, leaving 10 bases between them. The CDR3 is 14 residues long. Germline V gene sequence: CDR1 SNHLY, CDR2 FYNNEI. The CDR3 spells CASSDQGSNYGYTF. DNA for the CDR3: TGTGCCAGCAGTGATCAGGGGTCAAACTATGGCTACACCTTC.

The J gene is TRBJ2-5, the V gene TRBV30, with D tentatively TRBD2 (7 bases). The V and J ends lost 2 bases and 6 bases respectively, with 16 bases between them. The germline V gene has CDR1 GTSNPN and CDR2 SVGIG (reference sequence). This CDR3 comprises 14 residues. Here the CDR3 DNA reads TGTGCCTGGAGTCCGGGAGGAGGGGGTAAGACCCAGTACTTC. This translates into CAWSPGGGGKTQYF. Looking up the rest from reference TRBV30 and TRBJ2-5 gives the full variable domain: SQTIHQWPATLVQPVGSPLSLECTVEGTSNPNLYWYRQAAGRGLQLLFYSVGIGQISSEVPQNLSASRPQDRQFILSSKKLLLSDSGFYLCAWSPGGGGKTQYFGPGTRLLVL.

This clone was recorded a few times. Other DNA sequences in this specimen translate into the identical CDR3. The V and J genes are TRBV20-1 and TRBJ2-3, with D perhaps matching TRBD1 or TRBD2 (5 bases each). Trimming removed 1 base at V and 6 bases at J, with 5 bases between. CDR1 is DFQATT, CDR2 SNEGSKA, per germline (reference sequence). The CDR3 is 11 amino acids. CDR3 in DNA: TGCAGTGCTAGAGGGGGGGATACGCAGTATTTT. Protein: CSARGGDTQYF.

The genes are TRBV29-1 and TRBJ2-7; TRBD1 matches at 9 bases. This CDR3 has 14 amino acids. Germline CDR1 and CDR2: SQVTM and ANQGSEA. The junction had 12 bases not matched to a gene; V was cut back by 6 bases and J by 6 bases. The CDR3 DNA reads TGCAGCGTGGAGACCGGGACAGGGACCTCCGAGCAGTACTTC. Translating gives CSVETGTGTSEQYF.

CDR3 sequence: CASSGSPGNTIYF. In DNA, the CDR3 is TGTGCCAGCAGCGGGTCTCCGGGAAACACCATATATTTT. V usage is TRBV27 and J usage is TRBJ1-3; D not certain. The V end was cut by 6 bases, the J end by 4 bases, with 10 bases between. The CDR3 runs to 13 residues. Germline V gene sequence: CDR1 MNHEY, CDR2 SMNVEV (reference sequence).

This rearrangement joins TRBV15 to TRBJ1-5; 11 positions agree with TRBD1. The CDR3 covers 15 residues. V lost 3 bases and J lost 6; bases outside the gene matches: 4. CDR1 LNHNV and CDR2 YYDKDF come from the germline V gene (reference sequence). The CDR3 nucleotides read TGTGCCACCAGCAGTGGACAGGGGGCAGGTCAGCCCCAGCATTTT. This gives the protein CATSSGQGAGQPQHF.

The rearrangement uses TRBV30 and TRBJ1-5, with D possibly matching TRBD1 (5 bases). With 6 bases removed from V and 2 bases from J, the gap between germline ends came to 11 bases. From germline, CDR1 is GTSNPN and CDR2 SVGIG (reference sequence). CDR3 length: 13 residues. This CDR3 reads CACNRDRNQPQHF. The DNA for the CDR3 is TGTGCCTGTAACCGGGACCGCAATCAGCCCCAGCATTTT.

This clone was observed a handful of times. The chain has TRBV29-1 and TRBJ2-1; D not certain. CDR3 length equals 10 residues. V gave up 7 bases and J gave up 7 bases, with 8 bases separating them. Germline V lookup: CDR1 SQVTM, CDR2 ANQGSEA. The CDR3 sequence is CSGWENEQFF. The CDR3 DNA reads as TGCAGCGGATGGGAAAATGAGCAGTTCTTC.

A few counts support this clone. The chain couples TRBV9 to TRBJ2-5; tentatively, D is TRBD1 (5 bases). This CDR3 spans 12 amino acids. Germline V gene lookup returns CDR1 SGDLS and CDR2 YYNGEE. V dropped 5 bases and J dropped 0 bases, with 5 bases sitting between them. The DNA of the CDR3 is TGTGCCAGCAGAGGGGACCAAGAGACCCAGTACTTC. Protein sequence: CASRGDQETQYF.

V and J are TRBV5-4 and TRBJ2-5; 10 bases align to TRBD1. The germline V gene has CDR1 SGHNT and CDR2 YYREEE (reference sequence). The CDR3 sequence is 14 residues long. The J segment lost 2 bases and the V segment lost 4 bases, leaving 2 bases of the junction unmatched. The CDR3: CASSGTGAQETQYF. The CDR3 nucleotides are TGTGCCAGCAGCGGGACAGGGGCGCAAGAGACCCAGTACTTC.

This clone was detected a few times. The V gene is TRBV27, the J gene TRBJ2-2, with D hard to call. Trimming removed 6 bases from V and 6 bases from J, with 8 bases in between. Germline-derived CDR1 and CDR2 are MNHEY and SMNVEV (reference sequence). The CDR3 has 12 amino acids. This chain's CDR3 is CASRRAPGELFF. DNA of the CDR3: TGTGCCAGCAGACGGGCCCCCGGGGAGCTGTTTTTT.

The chain combines TRBV5-6 with TRBJ2-6, with D maybe TRBD1 (7 bases). The CDR3 totals 18 residues. V was trimmed by 5 bases and J by 1 base, leaving 19 bases between them. Germline loops: CDR1 SGHDT, CDR2 YYEEEE. This CDR3 reads CASRDWRRGVSGANVLTF. In DNA, the CDR3 is TGTGCCAGCAGGGATTGGCGCAGGGGGGTATCTGGGGCCAACGTCCTGACTTTC.

The rearrangement links TRBV5-1 to TRBJ2-7; TRBD1 agrees at 10 bases. Germline lookup yields CDR1 SGHRS and CDR2 YFSETQ. This CDR3 comprises 14 residues. After removal of 8 bases from V and 6 bases from J, the junction contained 11 bases not matched to a gene. CDR3 in amino acids: CASRLGTGAGEQYF. In nucleotides, the CDR3 is TGCGCCAGTAGACTCGGGACAGGGGCAGGCGAGCAGTACTTC.

Note on this clone: Other DNA sequences within the sample encode an identical CDR3. V gene TRBV29-1 combines with J gene TRBJ1-2, with D maybe TRBD1 (6 bases). V lost 5 bases and J 7 bases, leaving 11 bases between the germline ends. The CDR3 spans 11 residues. Germline-derived CDR1 and CDR2 are SQVTM and ANQGSEA. The CDR3 sequence is CSVLGGSGYTF. Here the CDR3 DNA reads TGCAGCGTTTTAGGGGGGTCTGGCTACACCTTC.

This chain links TRBV25-1 with TRBJ1-2, with 7 nucleotides matching TRBD1. The CDR3 extends over 13 amino acids. V dropped 3 bases and J dropped 8; count of bases not matched to a gene: 6. Germline CDR1 MGHDK, CDR2 SYGVNS. In DNA, the CDR3 is TGTGCCAGCAGTGAGACAGGGATGAGGGGCTACACCTTC. Translation gives CASSETGMRGYTF.